The sequence of this T cell receptor beta chain was determined in a study of T cells expressing NK-cell markers. Worth noting for this clonotype: Its target is unknown.

5'RACE template switching with UMIs generated TCR beta cDNA. TCRdb re-called the 5' RACE reads and catalogs CDR3 proteins one per entry, DNA excluded. The listing contains hundreds of thousands of distinct CDR3 sequences. Findings and caveats of the study: The study found these clonotypes also leading the CD3+CD56-NKG2C+ fraction in a few donors. In over 5 donors, dominant CD3+CD56+NKG2C+ clonotypes ranked among the top 10 CD8+ clonotypes.

In germline, CDR1 is LNHNV, CDR2 YYDKDF (reference sequence). This CDR3 spans 14 amino acids. V usage is TRBV15 and J usage is TRBJ2-1; TCRdb names TRBD2, which stays unverified in the absence of DNA. This clonotype was obtained from a woman between 18 and 75 years old in good health. Source material: blood T cells: a sorted CD56 or NKG2C T cell subset, CD4+ or CD8+ T cells, or bulk PBMC T cells (not recorded which). The CDR3 region is CATSRGGTYNEQFF.